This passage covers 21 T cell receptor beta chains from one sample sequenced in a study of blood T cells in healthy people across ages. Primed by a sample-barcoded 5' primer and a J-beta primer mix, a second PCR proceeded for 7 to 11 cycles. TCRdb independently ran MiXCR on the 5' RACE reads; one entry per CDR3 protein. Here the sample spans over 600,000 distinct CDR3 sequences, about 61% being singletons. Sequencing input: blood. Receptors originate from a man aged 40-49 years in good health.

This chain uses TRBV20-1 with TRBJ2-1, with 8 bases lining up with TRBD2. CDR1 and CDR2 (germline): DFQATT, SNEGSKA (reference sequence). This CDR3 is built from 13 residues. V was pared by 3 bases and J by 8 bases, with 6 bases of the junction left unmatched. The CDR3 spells CSASGRGYDEQFF. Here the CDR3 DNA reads TGCAGTGCTAGCGGGAGGGGTTACGATGAGCAGTTCTTC.

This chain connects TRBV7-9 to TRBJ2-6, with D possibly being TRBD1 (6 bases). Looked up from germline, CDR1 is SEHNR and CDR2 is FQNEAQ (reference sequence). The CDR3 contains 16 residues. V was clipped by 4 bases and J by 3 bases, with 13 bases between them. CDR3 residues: CASSSYRESGANVLTF. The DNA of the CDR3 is TGTGCCAGCAGCTCATACAGGGAGAGTGGGGCCAACGTCCTGACTTTC.

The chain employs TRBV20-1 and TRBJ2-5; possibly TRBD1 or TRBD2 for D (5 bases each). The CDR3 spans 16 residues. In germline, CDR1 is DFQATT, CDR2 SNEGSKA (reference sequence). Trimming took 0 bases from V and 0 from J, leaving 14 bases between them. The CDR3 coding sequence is TGCAGTGCTAGAGATGCCTGGGACGGCTACCAAGAGACCCAGTACTTC. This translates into CSARDAWDGYQETQYF.

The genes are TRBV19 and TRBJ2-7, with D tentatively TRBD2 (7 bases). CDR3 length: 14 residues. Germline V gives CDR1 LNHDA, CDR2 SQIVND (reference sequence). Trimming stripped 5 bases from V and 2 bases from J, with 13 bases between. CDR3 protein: CASSEGGGAYEQYF. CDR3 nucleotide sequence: TGTGCCAGTAGTGAGGGAGGGGGAGCCTACGAGCAGTACTTC.

This CDR3 reads CSVDDRSTYEQYF. The CDR3 DNA follows: TGCAGCGTCGACGACAGGTCGACCTACGAGCAGTACTTC. The chain recombines TRBV29-1 with TRBJ2-7; possible D gene TRBD1, 6 bases. The CDR3 has 13 residues. V lost 6 bases and J 2 bases, leaving 14 bases between the germline ends. Germline V gene lookup returns CDR1 SQVTM and CDR2 ANQGSEA.

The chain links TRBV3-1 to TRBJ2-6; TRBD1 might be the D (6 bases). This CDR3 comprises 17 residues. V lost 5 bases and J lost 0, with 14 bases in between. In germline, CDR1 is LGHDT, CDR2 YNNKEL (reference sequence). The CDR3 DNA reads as TGTGCCAGCAGCAACAACCTACAGGGCTCTGGGGCCAACGTCCTGACTTTC. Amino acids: CASSNNLQGSGANVLTF.

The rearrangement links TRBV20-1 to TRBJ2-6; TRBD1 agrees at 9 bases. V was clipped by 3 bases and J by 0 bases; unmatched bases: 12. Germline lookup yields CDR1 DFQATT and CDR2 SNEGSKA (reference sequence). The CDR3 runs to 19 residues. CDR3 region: CSARDIHPGQGSGANVLTF. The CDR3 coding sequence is TGCAGTGCTAGGGACATACACCCGGGACAGGGCTCTGGGGCCAACGTCCTGACTTTC.

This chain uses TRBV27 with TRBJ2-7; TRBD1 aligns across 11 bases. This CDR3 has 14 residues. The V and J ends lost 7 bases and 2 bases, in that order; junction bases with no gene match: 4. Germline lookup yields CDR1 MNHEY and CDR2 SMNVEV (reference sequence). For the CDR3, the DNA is TGTGCCAGCATGGGACAGGGGGGAACCTACGAGCAGTACTTC. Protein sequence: CASMGQGGTYEQYF.

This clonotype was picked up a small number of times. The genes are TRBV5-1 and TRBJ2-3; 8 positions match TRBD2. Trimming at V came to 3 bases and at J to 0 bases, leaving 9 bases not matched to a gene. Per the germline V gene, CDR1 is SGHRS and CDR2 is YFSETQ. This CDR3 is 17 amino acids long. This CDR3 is CASSSGTRSTSTDTQYF. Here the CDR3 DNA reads TGCGCCAGCAGCTCCGGGACTAGAAGCACTAGCACAGATACGCAGTATTTT. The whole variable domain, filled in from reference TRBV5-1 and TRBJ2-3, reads KAGVTQTPRYLIKTRGQQVTLSCSPISGHRSVSWYQQTPGQGLQFLFEYFSETQRNKGNFPGRFSGRQFSNSRSEMNVSTLELGDSALYLCASSSGTRSTSTDTQYFGPGTRLTVL.

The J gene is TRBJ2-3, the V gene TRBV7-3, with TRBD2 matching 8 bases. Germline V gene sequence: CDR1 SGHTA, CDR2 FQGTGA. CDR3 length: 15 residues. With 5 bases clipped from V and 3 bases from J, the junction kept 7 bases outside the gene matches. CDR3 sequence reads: CASSTLAGPTDTQYF. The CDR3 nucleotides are TGTGCCAGCAGCACCTTAGCGGGACCGACAGATACGCAGTATTTT.

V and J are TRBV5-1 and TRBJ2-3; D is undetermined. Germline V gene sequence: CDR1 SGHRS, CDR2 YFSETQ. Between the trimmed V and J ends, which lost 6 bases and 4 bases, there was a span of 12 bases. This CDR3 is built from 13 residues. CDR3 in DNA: TGCGCCAGCAATCTGGGTAGTTCAGATACGCAGTATTTT. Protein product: CASNLGSSDTQYF. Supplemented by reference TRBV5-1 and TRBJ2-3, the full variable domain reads KAGVTQTPRYLIKTRGQQVTLSCSPISGHRSVSWYQQTPGQGLQFLFEYFSETQRNKGNFPGRFSGRQFSNSRSEMNVSTLELGDSALYLCASNLGSSDTQYFGPGTRLTVL.

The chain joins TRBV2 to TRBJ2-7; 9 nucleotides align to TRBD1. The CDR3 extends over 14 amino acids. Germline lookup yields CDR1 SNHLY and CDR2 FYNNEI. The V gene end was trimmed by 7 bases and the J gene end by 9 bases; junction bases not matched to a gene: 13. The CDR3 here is CASTPTGQGSAQYF. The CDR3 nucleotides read TGTGCCAGCACTCCGACGGGACAGGGATCTGCGCAGTACTTC.

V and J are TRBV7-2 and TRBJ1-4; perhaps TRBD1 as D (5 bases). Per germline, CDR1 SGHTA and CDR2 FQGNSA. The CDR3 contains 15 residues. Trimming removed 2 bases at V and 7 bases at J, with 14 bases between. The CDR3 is CASSLLPTDTEKLFF. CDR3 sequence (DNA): TGTGCCAGCAGCTTATTGCCGACAGATACTGAAAAACTGTTTTTT.

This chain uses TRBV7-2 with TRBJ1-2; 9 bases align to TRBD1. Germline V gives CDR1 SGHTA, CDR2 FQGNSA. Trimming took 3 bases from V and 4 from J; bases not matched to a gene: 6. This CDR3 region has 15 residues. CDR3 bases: TGTGCCAGCAGCTTGGGGGGACAGGGCCTCTATGGCTACACCTTC. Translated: CASSLGGQGLYGYTF. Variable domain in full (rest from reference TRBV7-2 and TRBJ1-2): GAGVSQSPSNKVTEKGKDVELRCDPISGHTALYWYRQSLGQGLEFLIYFQGNSAPDKSGLPSDRFSAERTGGSVSTLTIQRTQQEDSAVYLCASSLGGQGLYGYTFGSGTRLTVV.

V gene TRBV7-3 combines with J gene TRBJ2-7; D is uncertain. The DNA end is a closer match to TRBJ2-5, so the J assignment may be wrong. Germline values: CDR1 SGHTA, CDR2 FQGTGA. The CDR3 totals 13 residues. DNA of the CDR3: TGTGCCAGCAGCTTAATCCACTTAGAGACCCAGTACTTC. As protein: CASSLIHLETQYF.

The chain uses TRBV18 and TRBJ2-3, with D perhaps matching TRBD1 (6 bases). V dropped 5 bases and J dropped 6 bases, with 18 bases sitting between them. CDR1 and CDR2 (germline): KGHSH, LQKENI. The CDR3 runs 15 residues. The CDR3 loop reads CASSVETGKRDTQYF. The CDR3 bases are TGTGCCAGCTCAGTTGAGACAGGTAAACGGGATACGCAGTATTTT.

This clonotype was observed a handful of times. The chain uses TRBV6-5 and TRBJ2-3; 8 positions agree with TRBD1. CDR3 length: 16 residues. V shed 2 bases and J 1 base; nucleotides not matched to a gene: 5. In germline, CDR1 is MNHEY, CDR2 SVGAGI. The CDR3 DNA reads TGTGCCAGCAGTTACCTGGCCAGGGGGCGCACAGATACGCAGTATTTT. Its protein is CASSYLARGRTDTQYF.

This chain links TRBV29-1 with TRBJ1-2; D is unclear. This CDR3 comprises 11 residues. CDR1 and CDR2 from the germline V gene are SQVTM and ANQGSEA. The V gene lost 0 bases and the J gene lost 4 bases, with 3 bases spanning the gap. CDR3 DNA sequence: TGCAGCGTTGAAGAAAGCTATGGCTACACCTTC. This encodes CSVEESYGYTF.

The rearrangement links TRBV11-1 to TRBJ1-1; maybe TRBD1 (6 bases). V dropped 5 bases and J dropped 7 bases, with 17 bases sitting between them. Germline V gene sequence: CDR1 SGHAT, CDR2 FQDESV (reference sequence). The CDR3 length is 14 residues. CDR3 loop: CASSPRSGEGEAFF. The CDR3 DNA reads TGTGCCAGCAGCCCTCGTTCAGGGGAGGGTGAAGCTTTCTTT.

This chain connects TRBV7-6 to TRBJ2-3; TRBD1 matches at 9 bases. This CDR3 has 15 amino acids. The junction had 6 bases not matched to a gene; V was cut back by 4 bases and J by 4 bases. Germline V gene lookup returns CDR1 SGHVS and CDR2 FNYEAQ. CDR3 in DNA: TGTGCCAGCAGCTACAGGGGGCGGTATTCAGATACGCAGTATTTT. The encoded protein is CASSYRGRYSDTQYF.

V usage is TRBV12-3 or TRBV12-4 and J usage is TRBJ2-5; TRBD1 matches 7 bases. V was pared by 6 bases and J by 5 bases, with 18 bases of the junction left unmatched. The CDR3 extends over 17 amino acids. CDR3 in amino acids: CASRQGTALSRTETQYF. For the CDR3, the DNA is TGTGCCAGCAGACAAGGGACAGCCCTCTCCAGGACGGAGACCCAGTACTTC.